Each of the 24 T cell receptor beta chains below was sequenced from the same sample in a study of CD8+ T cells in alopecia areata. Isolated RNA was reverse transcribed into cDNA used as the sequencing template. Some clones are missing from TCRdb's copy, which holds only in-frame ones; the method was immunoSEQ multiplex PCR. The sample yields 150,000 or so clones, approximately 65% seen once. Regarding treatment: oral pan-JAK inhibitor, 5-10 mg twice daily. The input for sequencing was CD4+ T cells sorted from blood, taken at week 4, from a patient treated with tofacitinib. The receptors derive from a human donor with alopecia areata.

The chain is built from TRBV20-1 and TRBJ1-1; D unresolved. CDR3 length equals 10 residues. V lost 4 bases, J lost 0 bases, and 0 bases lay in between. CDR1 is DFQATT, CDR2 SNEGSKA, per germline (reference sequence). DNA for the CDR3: TGCAGTGCTATGAACACTGAAGCTTTCTTT. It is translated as CSAMNTEAFF.

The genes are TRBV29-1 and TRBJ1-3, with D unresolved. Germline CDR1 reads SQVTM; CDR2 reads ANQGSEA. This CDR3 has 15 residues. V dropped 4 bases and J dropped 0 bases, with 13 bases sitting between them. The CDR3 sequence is CSVGEAVGSGNTIYF. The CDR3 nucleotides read TGCAGCGTTGGAGAGGCAGTAGGCTCTGGAAACACCATATATTTT.

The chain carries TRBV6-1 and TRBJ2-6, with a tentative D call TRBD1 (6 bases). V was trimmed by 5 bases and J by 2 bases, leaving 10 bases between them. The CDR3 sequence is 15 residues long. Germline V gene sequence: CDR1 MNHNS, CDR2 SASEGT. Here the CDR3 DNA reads TGTGCCAGCAGTATCAGGGGCACTGGGGCCAACGTCCTGACTTTC. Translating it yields CASSIRGTGANVLTF.

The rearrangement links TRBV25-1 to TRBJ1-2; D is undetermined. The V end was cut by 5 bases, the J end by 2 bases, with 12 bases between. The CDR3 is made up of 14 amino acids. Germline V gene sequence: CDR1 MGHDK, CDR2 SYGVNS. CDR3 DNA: TGTGCCAGCAGTCAAAAGGGAGGGAACTATGGCTACACCTTC. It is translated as CASSQKGGNYGYTF.

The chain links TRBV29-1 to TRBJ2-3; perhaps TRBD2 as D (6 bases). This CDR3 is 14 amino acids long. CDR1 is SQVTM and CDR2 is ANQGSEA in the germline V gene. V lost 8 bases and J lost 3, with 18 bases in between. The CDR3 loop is CSFQLAAGTDTQYF. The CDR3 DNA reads TGCAGCTTTCAACTAGCTGCGGGTACAGATACGCAGTATTTT.

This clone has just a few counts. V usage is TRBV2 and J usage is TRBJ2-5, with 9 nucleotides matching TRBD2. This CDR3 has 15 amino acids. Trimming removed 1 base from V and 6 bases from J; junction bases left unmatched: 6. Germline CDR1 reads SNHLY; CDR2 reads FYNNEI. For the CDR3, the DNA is TGTGCCAGCAGTGAAGACGAAGCGGGGGGAAAGACCCAGTACTTC. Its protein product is CASSEDEAGGKTQYF.

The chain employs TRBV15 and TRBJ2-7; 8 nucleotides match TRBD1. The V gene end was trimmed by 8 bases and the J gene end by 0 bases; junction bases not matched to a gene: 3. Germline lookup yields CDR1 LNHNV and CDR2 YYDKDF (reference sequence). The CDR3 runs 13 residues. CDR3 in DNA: TGTGCCACCTCAGGGACAGGCTCCTACGAGCAGTACTTC. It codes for CATSGTGSYEQYF.

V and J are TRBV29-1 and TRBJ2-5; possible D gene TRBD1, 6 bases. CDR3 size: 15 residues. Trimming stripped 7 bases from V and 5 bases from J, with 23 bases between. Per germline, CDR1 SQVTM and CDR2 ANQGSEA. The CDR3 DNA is TGCAGCGCCCGCGGACGAGGGGGACGGCGGGAGACCCAGTACTTC. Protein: CSARGRGGRRETQYF.

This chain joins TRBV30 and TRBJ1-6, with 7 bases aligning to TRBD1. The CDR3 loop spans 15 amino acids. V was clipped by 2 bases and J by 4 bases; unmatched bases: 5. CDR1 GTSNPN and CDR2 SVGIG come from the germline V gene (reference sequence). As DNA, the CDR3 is TGTGCCTGGAGTCCAGGGACAGCATATAATTCACCCCTCCACTTT. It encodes CAWSPGTAYNSPLHF.

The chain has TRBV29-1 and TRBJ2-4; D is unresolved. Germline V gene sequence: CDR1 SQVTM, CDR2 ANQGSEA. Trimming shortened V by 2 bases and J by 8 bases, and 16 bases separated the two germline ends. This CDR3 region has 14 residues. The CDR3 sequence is CSVEFAKKQDIQYF. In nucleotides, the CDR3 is TGCAGCGTTGAATTCGCGAAAAAGCAGGACATTCAGTACTTC.

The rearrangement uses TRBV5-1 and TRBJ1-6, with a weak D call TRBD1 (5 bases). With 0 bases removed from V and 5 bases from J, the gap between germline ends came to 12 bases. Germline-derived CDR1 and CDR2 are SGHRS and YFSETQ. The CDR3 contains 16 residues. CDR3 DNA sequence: TGCGCCAGCAGCTTGGGTTCCGGGACTAATAATTCACCCCTCCACTTT. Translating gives CASSLGSGTNNSPLHF.

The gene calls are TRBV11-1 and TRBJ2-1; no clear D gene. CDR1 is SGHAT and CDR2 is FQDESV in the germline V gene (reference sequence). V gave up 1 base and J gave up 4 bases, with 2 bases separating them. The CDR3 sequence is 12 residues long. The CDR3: CASSLGYNEQFF. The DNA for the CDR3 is TGTGCCAGCAGCTTAGGTTACAATGAGCAGTTCTTC.

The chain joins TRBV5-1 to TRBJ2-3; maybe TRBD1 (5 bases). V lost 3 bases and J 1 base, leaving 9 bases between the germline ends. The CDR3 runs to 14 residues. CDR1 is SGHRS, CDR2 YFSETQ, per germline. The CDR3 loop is CASSSQQGTDTQYF. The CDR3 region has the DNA TGCGCCAGCAGCTCCCAACAGGGCACAGATACGCAGTATTTT.

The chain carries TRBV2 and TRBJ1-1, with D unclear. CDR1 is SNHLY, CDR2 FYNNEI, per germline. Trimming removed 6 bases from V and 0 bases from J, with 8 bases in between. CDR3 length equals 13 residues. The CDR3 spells CASSYGLNTEAFF. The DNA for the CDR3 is TGTGCCAGCAGCTACGGGTTGAACACTGAAGCTTTCTTT.

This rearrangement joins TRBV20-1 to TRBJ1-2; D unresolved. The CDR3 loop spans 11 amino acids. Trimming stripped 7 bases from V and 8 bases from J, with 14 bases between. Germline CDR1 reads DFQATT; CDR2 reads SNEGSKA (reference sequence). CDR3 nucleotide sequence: TGCAGTGGTCACATAACGGGAGGCTACACCTTC. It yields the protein CSGHITGGYTF.

The CDR3 nucleotides are TGCAGCGTTGACCGGGTAGGGGGACAGGGCTTTGAAGCTTTCTTT. Its translation: CSVDRVGGQGFEAFF. The gene calls are TRBV29-1 and TRBJ1-1, with 9 bases lining up with TRBD1. V lost 3 bases to trimming and J lost 7 bases; unmatched junction nucleotides: 12. The CDR3 extends over 15 amino acids. Germline CDR1 is SQVTM and CDR2 is ANQGSEA.

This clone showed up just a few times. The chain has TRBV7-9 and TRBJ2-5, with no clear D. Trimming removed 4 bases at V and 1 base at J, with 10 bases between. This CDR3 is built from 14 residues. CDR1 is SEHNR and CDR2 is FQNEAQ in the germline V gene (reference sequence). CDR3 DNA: TGTGCCAGCAGCTATGACGGTAGCCAAGAGACCCAGTACTTC. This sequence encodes CASSYDGSQETQYF.

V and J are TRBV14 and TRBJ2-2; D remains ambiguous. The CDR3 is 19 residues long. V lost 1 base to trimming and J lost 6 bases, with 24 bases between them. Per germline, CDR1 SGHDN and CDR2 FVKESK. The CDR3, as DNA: TGTGCCAGCAGCCAAGTAAGGAACGGTGTGAATTCGGTCTCCGGGGAGCTGTTTTTT. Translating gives CASSQVRNGVNSVSGELFF.

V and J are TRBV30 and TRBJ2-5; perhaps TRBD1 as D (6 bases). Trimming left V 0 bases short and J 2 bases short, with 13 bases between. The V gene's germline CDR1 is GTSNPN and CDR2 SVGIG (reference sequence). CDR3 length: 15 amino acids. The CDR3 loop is CAWSVGTRGQETQYF. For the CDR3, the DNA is TGTGCCTGGAGTGTGGGGACAAGGGGACAAGAGACCCAGTACTTC.

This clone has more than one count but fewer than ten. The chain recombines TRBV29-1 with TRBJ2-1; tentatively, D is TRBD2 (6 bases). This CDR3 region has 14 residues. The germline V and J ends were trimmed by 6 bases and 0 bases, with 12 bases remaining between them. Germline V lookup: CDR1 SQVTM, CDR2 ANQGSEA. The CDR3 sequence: CSVELASSYNEQFF. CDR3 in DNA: TGCAGCGTGGAACTAGCTAGCTCCTACAATGAGCAGTTCTTC.

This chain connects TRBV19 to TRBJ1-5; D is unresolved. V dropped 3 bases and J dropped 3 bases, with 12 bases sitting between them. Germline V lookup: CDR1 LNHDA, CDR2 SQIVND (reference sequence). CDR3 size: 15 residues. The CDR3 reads CASSIEQALNQPQHF. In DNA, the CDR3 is TGTGCCAGTAGTATTGAGCAGGCCCTCAATCAGCCCCAGCATTTT.

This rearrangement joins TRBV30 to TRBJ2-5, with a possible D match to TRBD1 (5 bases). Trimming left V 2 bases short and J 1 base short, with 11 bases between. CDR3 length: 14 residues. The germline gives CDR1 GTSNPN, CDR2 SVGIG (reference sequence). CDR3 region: CAWSTGHLQETQYF. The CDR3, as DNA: TGTGCCTGGAGTACTGGACACCTCCAAGAGACCCAGTACTTC.

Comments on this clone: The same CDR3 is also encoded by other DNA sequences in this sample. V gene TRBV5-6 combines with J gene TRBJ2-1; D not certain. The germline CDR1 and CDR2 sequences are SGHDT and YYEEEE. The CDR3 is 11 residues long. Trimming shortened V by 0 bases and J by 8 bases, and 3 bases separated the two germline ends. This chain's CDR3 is CASSLADEQFF. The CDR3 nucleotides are TGTGCCAGCAGCTTGGCGGATGAGCAGTTCTTC.

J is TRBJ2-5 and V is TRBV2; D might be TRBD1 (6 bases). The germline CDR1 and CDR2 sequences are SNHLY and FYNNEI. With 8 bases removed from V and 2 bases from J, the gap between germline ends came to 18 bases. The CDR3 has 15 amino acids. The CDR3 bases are TGTGCCAGCCTATCCCAGGACAGTGCGCAAGAGACCCAGTACTTC. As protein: CASLSQDSAQETQYF.